These T cell receptor beta chains were read from a single sample in a study of neurological immune-mediated disorders. TCRdb redid the calling of the 5' RACE reads with MiXCR, one entry per CDR3 protein. This sample has tens of thousands of distinct CDR3 sequences, with under 5% found just once. What was sequenced was PBMCs. These receptor sequences come from a man aged 30 to 39 with multiple sclerosis. The CDR3 runs from the conserved cysteine through the conserved F or W. The order of the fields is CDR3 protein, clone size, V gene, J gene, D gene. A D gene is named only where the DNA matches it firmly. The listing skips clone size in some rows; elsewhere it reads once, few, many or a size class.

CDR3aa: CASSQYEQGANTIYF
abundance: many
v_gene: TRBV4-2
j_gene: TRBJ1-3
d_gene: TRBD1

CDR3aa: CASSLRDEAFF
abundance: many
v_gene: TRBV5-1
j_gene: TRBJ1-1
d_gene: .

CDR3aa: CASSLASTNSGEKLFF
abundance: many
v_gene: TRBV5-1
j_gene: TRBJ1-4
d_gene: .

CDR3aa: CASSLSGQPRNYGYTF
abundance: many
v_gene: TRBV5-1
j_gene: TRBJ1-2
d_gene: TRBD1

CDR3aa: CASTRDRGVTEAFF
abundance: many
v_gene: TRBV6-1
j_gene: TRBJ1-1
d_gene: TRBD1

CDR3aa: CATSAGKGTGTAWQPQHF
abundance: many
v_gene: TRBV24-1
j_gene: TRBJ1-5
d_gene: TRBD1

CDR3aa: CSATGGAYEQYF
abundance: many
v_gene: TRBV20-1
j_gene: TRBJ2-7
d_gene: TRBD2

CDR3aa: CASSFGDLYGYTF
abundance: many
v_gene: TRBV12-3/TRBV12-4
j_gene: TRBJ1-2
d_gene: .

CDR3aa: CASSHPGTGYNEQFF
abundance: many
v_gene: TRBV4-2
j_gene: TRBJ2-1
d_gene: TRBD1

CDR3aa: CASSQMGLDFTDTQYF
abundance: many
v_gene: TRBV4-1
j_gene: TRBJ2-3
d_gene: .

CDR3aa: CASRASSSGYGYTF
abundance: many
v_gene: TRBV6-4
j_gene: TRBJ1-2
d_gene: .

CDR3aa: CSANRGTTEAFF
abundance: many
v_gene: TRBV29-1
j_gene: TRBJ1-1
d_gene: TRBD1

CDR3aa: CATSRDRDRGNEQFF
abundance: few
v_gene: TRBV15
j_gene: TRBJ2-1
d_gene: TRBD1

CDR3aa: CAGEGTGRAEAFF
abundance: many
v_gene: TRBV6-1
j_gene: TRBJ1-1
d_gene: TRBD1

CDR3aa: CSARDGPGRVRTEAFF
abundance: .
v_gene: TRBV20-1
j_gene: TRBJ1-1
d_gene: .

CDR3aa: CASSAATGNYEQYF
abundance: .
v_gene: TRBV9
j_gene: TRBJ2-7
d_gene: TRBD1

CDR3aa: CASSQTRANTEAFF
abundance: many
v_gene: TRBV3-1
j_gene: TRBJ1-1
d_gene: .

CDR3aa: CASSLRGGGIAGNTIYF
abundance: many
v_gene: TRBV7-8
j_gene: TRBJ1-3
d_gene: .

CDR3aa: CASSQEERGYTF
abundance: many
v_gene: TRBV4-1
j_gene: TRBJ1-2
d_gene: .

CDR3aa: CASSTKRQRDAEAFF
abundance: .
v_gene: TRBV7-8
j_gene: TRBJ1-1
d_gene: .

CDR3aa: CASSFLGAEAFF
abundance: .
v_gene: TRBV5-1
j_gene: TRBJ1-1
d_gene: .

CDR3aa: CSASDPRAGHLYTF
abundance: few
v_gene: TRBV20-1
j_gene: TRBJ1-2
d_gene: .

CDR3aa: CAAVKWEPEAFF
abundance: few
v_gene: TRBV2
j_gene: TRBJ1-1
d_gene: .

CDR3aa: CSVERTENNEQFF
abundance: many
v_gene: TRBV20-1
j_gene: TRBJ2-1
d_gene: .

CDR3aa: CASRSQAEYEQYF
abundance: many
v_gene: TRBV5-1
j_gene: TRBJ2-7
d_gene: .

CDR3aa: CASTPQGRGGYTF
abundance: many
v_gene: TRBV6-5
j_gene: TRBJ1-2
d_gene: .

CDR3aa: CASSFRQGHQPQHF
abundance: .
v_gene: TRBV12-3/TRBV12-4
j_gene: TRBJ1-5
d_gene: .

CDR3aa: CASSQPGLATDTQYF
abundance: .
v_gene: TRBV4-1
j_gene: TRBJ2-3
d_gene: TRBD2

CDR3aa: CASSQANYGYTF
abundance: many
v_gene: TRBV4-2
j_gene: TRBJ1-2
d_gene: .

CDR3aa: CASSRREGTTEAFF
abundance: many
v_gene: TRBV3-1
j_gene: TRBJ1-1
d_gene: .

CDR3aa: CASSLGGWGQDEAFF
abundance: many
v_gene: TRBV5-1
j_gene: TRBJ1-1
d_gene: TRBD1

CDR3aa: CATSDNRQNSPLHF
abundance: many
v_gene: TRBV24-1
j_gene: TRBJ1-6
d_gene: .

CDR3aa: CASSPEGGARTDTQYF
abundance: many
v_gene: TRBV5-1
j_gene: TRBJ2-3
d_gene: .

CDR3aa: CSVKGTGRYSPLHF
abundance: many
v_gene: TRBV29-1
j_gene: TRBJ1-6
d_gene: TRBD1

CDR3aa: CSAPSQGAHTEAFF
abundance: many
v_gene: TRBV20-1
j_gene: TRBJ1-1
d_gene: TRBD1

CDR3aa: CASSLWQEGQPQHF
abundance: .
v_gene: TRBV5-6
j_gene: TRBJ1-5
d_gene: .

CDR3aa: CATVPNTLNTEAFF
abundance: many
v_gene: TRBV10-3
j_gene: TRBJ1-1
d_gene: .

CDR3aa: CASSLGRGGKAQHF
abundance: many
v_gene: TRBV7-8
j_gene: TRBJ1-5
d_gene: .

CDR3aa: CSARGGGTHTEAFF
abundance: .
v_gene: TRBV20-1
j_gene: TRBJ1-1
d_gene: .

CDR3aa: CSVELSREANTGELFF
abundance: many
v_gene: TRBV29-1
j_gene: TRBJ2-2
d_gene: .

CDR3aa: CASSFDRVNYGYTF
abundance: many
v_gene: TRBV5-4
j_gene: TRBJ1-2
d_gene: TRBD1

CDR3aa: CASSVDWGTQETQYF
abundance: many
v_gene: TRBV9
j_gene: TRBJ2-5
d_gene: .

CDR3aa: CASSLVGQGQETQYF
abundance: many
v_gene: TRBV7-9
j_gene: TRBJ2-5
d_gene: TRBD1

CDR3aa: CASSPSGGGSGELFF
abundance: many
v_gene: TRBV9
j_gene: TRBJ2-2
d_gene: .

CDR3aa: CSASGRDRGQYGYTF
abundance: many
v_gene: TRBV20-1
j_gene: TRBJ1-2
d_gene: TRBD1

CDR3aa: CASSLVLAGGSEQFF
abundance: many
v_gene: TRBV5-1
j_gene: TRBJ2-1
d_gene: TRBD2

CDR3aa: CASSGDYVMHEQFF
abundance: many
v_gene: TRBV2
j_gene: TRBJ2-1
d_gene: TRBD2

CDR3aa: CSARDRRLEFPNEKLFF
abundance: many
v_gene: TRBV20-1
j_gene: TRBJ1-4
d_gene: .

CDR3aa: CASTGTGGTEAFF
abundance: many
v_gene: TRBV5-5
j_gene: TRBJ1-1
d_gene: TRBD1

CDR3aa: CSATRHQNTEAFF
abundance: many
v_gene: TRBV20-1
j_gene: TRBJ1-1
d_gene: .

CDR3aa: CASSLDTGGGFNYGYTF
abundance: many
v_gene: TRBV5-6
j_gene: TRBJ1-2
d_gene: TRBD1

CDR3aa: CASSQPTGTYGYTF
abundance: many
v_gene: TRBV4-2
j_gene: TRBJ1-2
d_gene: TRBD1

CDR3aa: CASIGSYNEQFF
abundance: many
v_gene: TRBV28
j_gene: TRBJ2-1
d_gene: .